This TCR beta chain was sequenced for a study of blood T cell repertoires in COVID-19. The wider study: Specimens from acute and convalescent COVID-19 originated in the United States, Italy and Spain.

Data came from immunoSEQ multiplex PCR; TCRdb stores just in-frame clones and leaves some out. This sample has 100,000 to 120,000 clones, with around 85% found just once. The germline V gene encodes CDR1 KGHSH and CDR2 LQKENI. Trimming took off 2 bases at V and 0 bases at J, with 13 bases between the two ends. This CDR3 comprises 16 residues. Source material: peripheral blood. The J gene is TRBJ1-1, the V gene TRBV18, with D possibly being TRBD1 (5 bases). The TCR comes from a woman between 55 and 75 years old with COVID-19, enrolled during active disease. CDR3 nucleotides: TGTGCCAGCTCACCAGTCGGGTCGGGGGTGAACACTGAAGCTTTCTTT. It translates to CASSPVGSGVNTEAFF.